Below, 10 T cell receptor beta chains from the same sample are listed, as sequenced in a study of shared clonotypes between healthy human individuals. The method was immunoSEQ multiplex PCR; TCRdb's version includes in-frame clones alone and lacks a portion of them. The data show some 2,400,000 clones, 95% seen once. The sequenced material came from naive CD4+ T cells sorted from blood. As for subset: CD45RA+ positively selected. The receptors derive from a man aged 18 to 35 in good health.

The CDR3 spells CASSFVGNTEAFF. The CDR3 DNA follows: TGTGCCAGCAGTTTCGTCGGGAACACTGAAGCTTTCTTT. The rearrangement uses TRBV6-5 and TRBJ1-1; D gene uncertain. V lost 4 bases, J lost 1 base, and 7 bases lay in between. Germline V lookup: CDR1 MNHEY, CDR2 SVGAGI. The CDR3 loop spans 13 amino acids.

Concerning this clone: The sample contains more than one DNA sequence encoding this CDR3. V and J are TRBV20-1 and TRBJ1-1; D not resolved. The germline gives CDR1 DFQATT, CDR2 SNEGSKA (reference sequence). The CDR3 is 11 residues long. The V end was cut by 3 bases, the J end by 5 bases, with 7 bases between. The CDR3 DNA reads TGCAGTGCTAGTTTGGCGACTGAAGCTTTCTTT. It translates to CSASLATEAFF.

In DNA, the CDR3 is TGTGCCAGCAGCTTTAAACAGGGGAATTCACCCCTCCACTTT. Translated: CASSFKQGNSPLHF. The chain links TRBV5-8 to TRBJ1-6; 7 positions agree with TRBD1. Unmatched junction bases numbered 3, after V lost 2 bases and J lost 7 bases. Germline CDR1 reads SGHTS; CDR2 reads YDEGEE. The length of the CDR3 is 14 residues.

The V and J genes are TRBV2 and TRBJ1-1; D is unclear. Germline assignment: CDR1 SNHLY and CDR2 FYNNEI. This CDR3 has 13 amino acids. Trimming removed 7 bases at V and 0 bases at J, with 9 bases between. CDR3 in DNA: TGTGCCAGCATGTCGGAGGTGAACACTGAAGCTTTCTTT. Its protein is CASMSEVNTEAFF.

The CDR3 sequence: CASSPTMGGRFINYGYTF. The DNA of the CDR3 is TGTGCCAGCAGCCCAACGATGGGGGGCCGATTTATTAACTATGGCTACACCTTC. This sequence joins TRBV2 and TRBJ1-2; a weak D match, TRBD1 (6 bases). Germline CDR1 is SNHLY and CDR2 is FYNNEI. The CDR3 has 18 residues. Deletions cut 6 bases from V and 1 base from J, with 24 bases between.

The chain recombines TRBV2 with TRBJ1-6; D perhaps matches TRBD1 (6 bases). The V gene's germline CDR1 is SNHLY and CDR2 FYNNEI. The CDR3 consists of 13 residues. V dropped 5 bases and J dropped 7 bases, with 9 bases sitting between them. CDR3 amino acids: CASSSQGNSPLHF. For the CDR3, the DNA is TGTGCCAGCAGTTCCCAGGGGAATTCACCCCTCCACTTT.

The genes are TRBV2 and TRBJ2-3; D is unresolved. CDR1 and CDR2 (germline): SNHLY, FYNNEI. Trimming removed 5 bases at V and 6 bases at J, with 6 bases between. This CDR3 region has 11 residues. The DNA for the CDR3 is TGTGCCAGCAGTAAAGGGGATACGCAGTATTTT. Residues: CASSKGDTQYF.

This chain links TRBV9 with TRBJ2-3; 8 positions agree with TRBD1. CDR1 is SGDLS and CDR2 is YYNGEE in the germline V gene. V dropped 1 base and J dropped 4; count of bases not matched to a gene: 5. This CDR3 has 15 residues. The CDR3 spells CASSVWTGSPDTQYF. CDR3 in DNA: TGTGCCAGCAGCGTATGGACAGGGAGCCCAGATACGCAGTATTTT.

The genes are TRBV30 and TRBJ2-7; maybe TRBD1 (7 bases). Trimming shortened V by 2 bases and J by 6 bases, and 14 bases separated the two germline ends. Germline V gene data show CDR1 as GTSNPN and CDR2 as SVGIG (reference sequence). CDR3 length: 13 amino acids. CDR3 amino acids: CAWSKAGGLEQYF. CDR3 DNA: TGTGCCTGGAGTAAGGCAGGGGGGCTCGAGCAGTACTTC.

Only one count was recorded for this clone. At one of its ends the junction is not consistent with the germline gene, which may arise from a read error. V is TRBV29-1 and J is TRBJ2-7; TRBD2 might be the D (5 bases). Germline CDR1 SQVTM, CDR2 ANQGSEA. The CDR3 has 13 amino acids. CDR3 sequence reads: CSAEVLARGEQYF. CDR3 bases: TGCAGCGCTGAAGTGTTAGCGCGTGGCGAGCAGTACTTC.